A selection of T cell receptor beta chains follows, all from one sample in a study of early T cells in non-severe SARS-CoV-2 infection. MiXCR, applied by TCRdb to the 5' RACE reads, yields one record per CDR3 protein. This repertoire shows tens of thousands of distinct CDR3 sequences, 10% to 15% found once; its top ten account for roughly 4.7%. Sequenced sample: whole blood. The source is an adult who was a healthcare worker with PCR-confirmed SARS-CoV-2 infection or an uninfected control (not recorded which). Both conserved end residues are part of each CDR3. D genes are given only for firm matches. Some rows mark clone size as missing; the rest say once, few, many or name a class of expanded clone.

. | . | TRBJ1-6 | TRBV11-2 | CASRPGESYNSPLHF | TGTGCCAGCAGGCCCGGGGAATCCTATAATTCACCCCTCCACTTT
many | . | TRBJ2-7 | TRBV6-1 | CASTESGFYEQYF | TGTGCCAGCACCGAGAGTGGATTCTACGAGCAGTACTTC
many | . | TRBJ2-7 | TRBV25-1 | CASTPTELTYEQYF | TGTGCCAGCACCCCTACAGAGTTAACCTACGAGCAGTACTTC
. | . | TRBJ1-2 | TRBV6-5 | CASRPDRRYGYTF | TGTGCCAGCAGACCGGACAGACGCTATGGCTACACCTTC
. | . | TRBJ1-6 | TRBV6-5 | CASSYHGRKSSYNSPLHF | TGTGCCAGCAGTTACCACGGACGGAAGAGCTCCTATAATTCACCCCTCCACTTT
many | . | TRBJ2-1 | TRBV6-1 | CASTTDSYNEQFF | TGTGCCAGCACGACGGACTCCTACAATGAGCAGTTCTTC
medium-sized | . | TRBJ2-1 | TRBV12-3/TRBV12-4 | CASTVGTDEQFF | TGTGCCAGTACTGTGGGCACGGATGAGCAGTTCTTC
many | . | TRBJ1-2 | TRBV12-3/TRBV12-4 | CASSSGSRNYGYTF | TGTGCCAGCAGCTCCGGGTCTCGAAACTATGGCTACACCTTC
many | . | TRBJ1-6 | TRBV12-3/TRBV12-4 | CASSLGGAGPLHF | TGTGCCAGCAGTTTAGGGGGGGCAGGACCCCTCCACTTT
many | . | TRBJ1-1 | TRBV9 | CASSAPRGGEMNTEAFF | TGTGCCAGCAGCGCCCCCCGGGGGGGCGAGATGAACACTGAAGCTTTCTTT
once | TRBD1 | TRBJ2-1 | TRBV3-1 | CASSQKGASKEQFF | TGTGCCAGCAGCCAAAAGGGGGCCTCGAAAGAGCAGTTCTTC
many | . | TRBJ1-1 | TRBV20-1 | CSAPRGGGWGTEAFF | TGCAGTGCTCCCAGGGGTGGGGGCTGGGGCACTGAAGCTTTCTTT
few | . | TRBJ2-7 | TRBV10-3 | CAISDRGSYEQYF | TGTGCCATCAGTGATAGGGGCTCCTACGAGCAGTACTTC
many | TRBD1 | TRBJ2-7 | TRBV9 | CASSVQGQAYEQYF | TGTGCCAGCAGCGTCCAGGGACAGGCCTACGAGCAGTACTTC
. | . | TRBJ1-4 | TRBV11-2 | CASSDNEKLFF | TGTGCCAGCAGCGATAATGAAAAACTGTTTTTT
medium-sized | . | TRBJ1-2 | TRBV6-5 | CASSYGSDYGYTF | TGTGCCAGCAGTTACGGCAGCGACTATGGCTACACCTTC
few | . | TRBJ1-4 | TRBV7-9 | CASSNQGSNEKLFF | TGTGCCAGCAGCAACCAGGGATCTAATGAAAAACTGTTTTTT
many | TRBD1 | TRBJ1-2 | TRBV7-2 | CASSLGRGLYYGYTF | TGTGCCAGCAGCTTAGGCAGGGGGCTTTACTATGGCTACACCTTC
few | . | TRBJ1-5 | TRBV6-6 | CASSYAGEGIRPQHF | TGTGCCAGCAGTTACGCGGGGGAGGGGATAAGGCCCCAGCATTTT
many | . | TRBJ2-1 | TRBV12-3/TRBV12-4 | CASSTGTEQFF | TGTGCCAGCAGCACCGGGACTGAGCAGTTCTTC
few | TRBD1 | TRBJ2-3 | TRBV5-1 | CASSSGTGSDTQYF | TGCGCCAGCAGCTCCGGGACAGGGAGCGATACGCAGTATTTT
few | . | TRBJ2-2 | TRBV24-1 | CATSDPRGAGELFF | TGTGCCACCAGTGACCCGAGGGGGGCCGGGGAGCTGTTTTTT
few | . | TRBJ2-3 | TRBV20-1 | CSARDPGRPGNTQYF | TGCAGTGCTAGAGATCCGGGCCGGCCCGGCAATACGCAGTATTTT
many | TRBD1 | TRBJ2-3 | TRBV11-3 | CASSFGGTGLADTQYF | TGTGCCAGCAGCTTCGGCGGGACAGGGTTAGCAGATACGCAGTATTTT
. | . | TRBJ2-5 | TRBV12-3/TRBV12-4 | CASTARADQETQYF | TGTGCCAGCACCGCACGGGCGGACCAAGAGACCCAGTACTTC
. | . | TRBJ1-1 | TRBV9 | CASSLRSVSTEAFF | TGTGCCAGCAGCTTGCGATCGGTGAGCACTGAAGCTTTCTTT
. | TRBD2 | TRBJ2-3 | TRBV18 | CASLSGTSSTDTQYF | TGTGCCAGCTTATCCGGGACTAGCAGCACAGATACGCAGTATTTT
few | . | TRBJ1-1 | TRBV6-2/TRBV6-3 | CASSLTWNTEAFF | TGTGCCAGCAGTCTCACTTGGAACACTGAAGCTTTCTTT
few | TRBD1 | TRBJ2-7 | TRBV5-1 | CASSLDVTGGPQYF | TGCGCCAGCAGCTTGGATGTGACAGGGGGTCCCCAGTACTTC
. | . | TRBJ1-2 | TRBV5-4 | CASSFGENYGYTF | TGTGCCAGCAGCTTCGGAGAGAACTATGGCTACACCTTC
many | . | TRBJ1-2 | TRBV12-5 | CASGLVQFTANGGYTF | TGTGCTAGTGGTTTGGTACAGTTTACCGCTAATGGGGGCTACACCTTC
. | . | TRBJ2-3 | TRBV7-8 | CASSSGSLYRDTQYF | TGTGCCAGCAGCTCCGGGTCCCTTTATAGGGATACGCAGTATTTT
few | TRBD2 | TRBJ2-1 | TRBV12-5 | CASGLSGGYNNEQFF | TGTGCTAGTGGTTTGTCGGGGGGTTATAACAATGAGCAGTTCTTC
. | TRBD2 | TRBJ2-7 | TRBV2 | CASIWTSGGREQYF | TGTGCCAGCATTTGGACTAGCGGGGGCCGCGAGCAGTACTTC
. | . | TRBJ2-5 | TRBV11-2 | CASTHSGETQYF | TGTGCCAGCACCCACTCCGGGGAGACCCAGTACTTC
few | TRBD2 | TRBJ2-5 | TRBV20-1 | CSAPLAGARRETQYF | TGCAGTGCCCCACTAGCGGGGGCCCGACGGGAGACCCAGTACTTC
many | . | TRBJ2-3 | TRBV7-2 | CASSLAQGRYTQYF | TGTGCCAGCAGCTTAGCGCAGGGCCGCTATACGCAGTATTTT
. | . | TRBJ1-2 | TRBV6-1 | CASSAGGSGYTF | TGTGCCAGCAGTGCGGGGGGCTCTGGCTACACCTTC
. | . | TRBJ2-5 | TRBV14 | CASSQDGRYQETQYF | TGTGCCAGCAGCCAAGATGGGCGCTACCAAGAGACCCAGTACTTC
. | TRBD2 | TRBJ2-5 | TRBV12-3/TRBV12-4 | CASSGSSGGNQETQYF | TGTGCCAGCAGTGGGTCTAGCGGGGGTAACCAAGAGACCCAGTACTTC
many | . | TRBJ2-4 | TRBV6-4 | CASSADSKNIQYF | TGTGCCAGCAGCGCGGACAGTAAGAACATTCAGTACTTC
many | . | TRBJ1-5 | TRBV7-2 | CASSLDVRGSQHF | TGTGCCAGCAGCTTAGATGTCCGGGGGAGCCAGCATTTT
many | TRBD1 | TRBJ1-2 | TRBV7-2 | CASSRTGPMGYTF | TGTGCCAGCAGCCGGACAGGGCCTATGGGCTACACCTTC
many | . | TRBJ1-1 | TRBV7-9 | CASSLRDTEAFF | TGTGCCAGCAGCTTACGCGACACTGAAGCTTTCTTT
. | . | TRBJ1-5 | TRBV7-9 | CASSLATFQPQHF | TGTGCCAGCAGCTTAGCCACTTTTCAGCCCCAGCATTTT
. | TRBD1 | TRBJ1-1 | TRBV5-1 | CASSSPGTAEANTEAFF | TGCGCCAGCAGCTCCCCCGGGACAGCCGAGGCGAACACTGAAGCTTTCTTT
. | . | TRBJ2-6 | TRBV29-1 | CSVGDPGANVLTF | TGCAGCGTTGGGGACCCCGGGGCCAACGTCCTGACTTTC